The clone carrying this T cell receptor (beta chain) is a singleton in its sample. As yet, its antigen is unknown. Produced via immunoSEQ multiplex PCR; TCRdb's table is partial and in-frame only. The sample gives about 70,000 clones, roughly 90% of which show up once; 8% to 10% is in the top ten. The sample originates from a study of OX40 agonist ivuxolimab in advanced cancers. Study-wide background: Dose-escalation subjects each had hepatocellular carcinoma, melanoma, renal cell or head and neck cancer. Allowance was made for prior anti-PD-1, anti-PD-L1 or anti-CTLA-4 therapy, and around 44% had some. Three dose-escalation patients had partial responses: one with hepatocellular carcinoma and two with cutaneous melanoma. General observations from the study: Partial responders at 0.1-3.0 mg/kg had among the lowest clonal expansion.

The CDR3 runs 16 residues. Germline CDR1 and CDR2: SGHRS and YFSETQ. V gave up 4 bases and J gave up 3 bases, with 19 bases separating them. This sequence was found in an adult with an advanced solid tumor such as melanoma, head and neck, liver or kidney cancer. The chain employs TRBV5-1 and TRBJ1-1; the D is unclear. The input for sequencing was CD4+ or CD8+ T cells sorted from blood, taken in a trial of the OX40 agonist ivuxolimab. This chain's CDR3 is CASSPLPGGRDTEAFF. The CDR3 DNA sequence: TGCGCCAGCAGCCCCCTCCCGGGAGGGAGGGACACTGAAGCTTTCTTT.